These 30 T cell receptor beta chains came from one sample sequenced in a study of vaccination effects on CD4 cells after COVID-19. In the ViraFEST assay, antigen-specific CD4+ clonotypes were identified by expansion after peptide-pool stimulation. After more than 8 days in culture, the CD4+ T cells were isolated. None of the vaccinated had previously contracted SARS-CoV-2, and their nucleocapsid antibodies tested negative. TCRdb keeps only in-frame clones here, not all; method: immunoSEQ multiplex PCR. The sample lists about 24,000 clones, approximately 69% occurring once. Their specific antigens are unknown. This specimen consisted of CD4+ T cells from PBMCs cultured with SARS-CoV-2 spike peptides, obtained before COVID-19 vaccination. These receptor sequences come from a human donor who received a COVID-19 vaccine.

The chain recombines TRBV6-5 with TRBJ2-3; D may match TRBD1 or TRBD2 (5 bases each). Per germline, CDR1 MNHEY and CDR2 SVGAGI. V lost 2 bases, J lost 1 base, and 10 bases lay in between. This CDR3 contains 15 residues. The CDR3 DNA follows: TGTGCCAGCAGTTACGGGACGGGCGGCACAGATACGCAGTATTTT. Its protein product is CASSYGTGGTDTQYF.

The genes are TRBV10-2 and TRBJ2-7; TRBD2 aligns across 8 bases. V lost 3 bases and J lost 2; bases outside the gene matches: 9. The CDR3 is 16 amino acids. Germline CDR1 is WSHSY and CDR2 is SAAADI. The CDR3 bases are TGCGCCAGCAGTGATCCGGGAGGGCGAAGAACCTACGAGCAGTACTTC. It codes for CASSDPGGRRTYEQYF.

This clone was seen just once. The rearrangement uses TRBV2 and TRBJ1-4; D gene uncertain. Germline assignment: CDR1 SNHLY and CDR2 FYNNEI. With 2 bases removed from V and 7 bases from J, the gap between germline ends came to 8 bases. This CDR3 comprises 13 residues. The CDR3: CASSESVTEKLFF. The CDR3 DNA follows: TGTGCCAGCAGTGAAAGTGTCACTGAAAAACTGTTTTTT.

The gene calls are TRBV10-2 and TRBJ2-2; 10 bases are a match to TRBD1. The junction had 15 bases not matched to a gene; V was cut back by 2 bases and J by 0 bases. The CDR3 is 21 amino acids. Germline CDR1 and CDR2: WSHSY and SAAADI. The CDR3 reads CASSELMGRQGAFANTGELFF. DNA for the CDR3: TGCGCCAGCAGTGAGCTCATGGGGAGACAGGGGGCTTTCGCGAACACCGGGGAGCTGTTTTTT.

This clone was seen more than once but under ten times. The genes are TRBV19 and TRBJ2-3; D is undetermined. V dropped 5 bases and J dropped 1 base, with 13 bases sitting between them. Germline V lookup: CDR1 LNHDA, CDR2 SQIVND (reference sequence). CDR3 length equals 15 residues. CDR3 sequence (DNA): TGTGCCAGTAGTGTCGGACCCACCCGCACAGATACGCAGTATTTT. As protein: CASSVGPTRTDTQYF. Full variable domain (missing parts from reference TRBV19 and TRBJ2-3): DGGITQSPKYLFRKEGQNVTLSCEQNLNHDAMYWYRQDPGQGLRLIYYSQIVNDFQKGDIAEGYSVSREKKESFPLTVTSAQKNPTAFYLCASSVGPTRTDTQYFGPGTRLTVL.

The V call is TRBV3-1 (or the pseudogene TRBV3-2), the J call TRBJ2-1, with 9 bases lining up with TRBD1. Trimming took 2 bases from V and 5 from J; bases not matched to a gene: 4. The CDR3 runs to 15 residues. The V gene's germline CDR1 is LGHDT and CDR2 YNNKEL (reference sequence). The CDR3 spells CASSQWDRADNEQFF. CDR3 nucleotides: TGTGCCAGCAGCCAATGGGACAGGGCGGACAATGAGCAGTTCTTC.

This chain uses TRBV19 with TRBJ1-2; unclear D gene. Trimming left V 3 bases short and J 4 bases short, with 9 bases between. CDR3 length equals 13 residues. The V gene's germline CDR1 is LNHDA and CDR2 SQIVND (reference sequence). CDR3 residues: CASSIGVGYGYTF. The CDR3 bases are TGTGCCAGTAGTATCGGGGTTGGCTATGGCTACACCTTC.

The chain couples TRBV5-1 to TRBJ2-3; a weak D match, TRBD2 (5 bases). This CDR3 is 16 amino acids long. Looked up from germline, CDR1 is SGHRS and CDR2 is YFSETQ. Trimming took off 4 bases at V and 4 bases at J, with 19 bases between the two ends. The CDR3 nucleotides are TGCGCCAGCAGCCCCAACCCACTAGTCTCGGCAGATACGCAGTATTTT. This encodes CASSPNPLVSADTQYF.

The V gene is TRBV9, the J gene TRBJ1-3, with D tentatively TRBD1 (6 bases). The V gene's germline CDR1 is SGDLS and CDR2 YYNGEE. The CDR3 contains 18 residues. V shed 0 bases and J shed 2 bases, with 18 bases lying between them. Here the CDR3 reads CASSVVGPRGRTGNTIYF. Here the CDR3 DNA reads TGTGCCAGCAGCGTAGTAGGACCGCGGGGGCGGACTGGAAACACCATATATTTT.

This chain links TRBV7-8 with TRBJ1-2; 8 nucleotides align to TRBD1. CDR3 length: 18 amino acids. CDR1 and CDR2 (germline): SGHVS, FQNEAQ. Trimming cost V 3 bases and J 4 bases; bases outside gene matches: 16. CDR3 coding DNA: TGTGCCAGCAGCTTTACCCTCGGCGGGCAGGGGGCATCCTATGGCTACACCTTC. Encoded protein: CASSFTLGGQGASYGYTF.

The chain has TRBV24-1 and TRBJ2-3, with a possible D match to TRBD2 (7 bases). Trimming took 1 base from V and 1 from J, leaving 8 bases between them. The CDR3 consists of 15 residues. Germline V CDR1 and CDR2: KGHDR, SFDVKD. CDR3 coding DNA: TGTGCCACCAGTGATTTAGGGGGGGGCACAGATACGCAGTATTTT. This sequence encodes CATSDLGGGTDTQYF.

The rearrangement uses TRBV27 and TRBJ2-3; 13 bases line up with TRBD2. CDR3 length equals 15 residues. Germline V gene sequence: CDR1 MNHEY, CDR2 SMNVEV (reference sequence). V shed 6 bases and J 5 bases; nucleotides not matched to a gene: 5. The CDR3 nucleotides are TGTGCCAGCAGAGGACTAGCGGGAGTTAGAGATACGCAGTATTTT. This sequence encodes CASRGLAGVRDTQYF.

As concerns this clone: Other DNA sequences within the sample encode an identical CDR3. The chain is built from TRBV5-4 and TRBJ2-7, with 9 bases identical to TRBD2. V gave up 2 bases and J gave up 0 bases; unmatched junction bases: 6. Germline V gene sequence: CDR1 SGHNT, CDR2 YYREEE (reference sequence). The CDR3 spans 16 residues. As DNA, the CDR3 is TGTGCCAGCAGCTTAGGGCGGGGGGGGAGCTCCTACGAGCAGTACTTC. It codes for CASSLGRGGSSYEQYF.

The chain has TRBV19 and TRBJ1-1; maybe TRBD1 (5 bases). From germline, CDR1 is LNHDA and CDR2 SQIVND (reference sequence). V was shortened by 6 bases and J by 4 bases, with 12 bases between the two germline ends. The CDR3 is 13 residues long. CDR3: CASRGAGSTEAFF. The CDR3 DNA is TGTGCCAGTAGAGGTGCAGGGTCCACTGAAGCTTTCTTT.

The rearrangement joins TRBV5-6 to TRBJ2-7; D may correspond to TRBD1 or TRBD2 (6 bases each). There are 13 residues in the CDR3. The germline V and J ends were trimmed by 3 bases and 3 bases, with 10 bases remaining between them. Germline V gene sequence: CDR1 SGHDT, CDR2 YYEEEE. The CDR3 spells CASSWGAGYEQYF. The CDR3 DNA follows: TGTGCCAGCAGCTGGGGGGCGGGCTACGAGCAGTACTTC.

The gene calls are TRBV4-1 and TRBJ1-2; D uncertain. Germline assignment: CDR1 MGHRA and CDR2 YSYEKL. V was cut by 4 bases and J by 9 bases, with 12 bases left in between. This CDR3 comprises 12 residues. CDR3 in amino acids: CASSPGRLRYTF. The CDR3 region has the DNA TGCGCCAGCAGCCCCGGACGATTGCGCTACACCTTC.

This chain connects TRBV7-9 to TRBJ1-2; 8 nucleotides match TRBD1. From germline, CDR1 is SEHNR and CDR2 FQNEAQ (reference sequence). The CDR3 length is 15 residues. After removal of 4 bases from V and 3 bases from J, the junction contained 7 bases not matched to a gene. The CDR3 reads CASSSGTGDYYGYTF. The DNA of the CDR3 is TGTGCCAGCAGCTCCGGGACAGGAGATTACTATGGCTACACCTTC.

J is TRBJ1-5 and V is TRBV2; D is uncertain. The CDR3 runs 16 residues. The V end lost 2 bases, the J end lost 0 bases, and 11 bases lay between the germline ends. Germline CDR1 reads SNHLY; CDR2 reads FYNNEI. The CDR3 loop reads CASSEYWALSNQPQHF. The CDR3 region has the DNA TGTGCCAGCAGTGAATATTGGGCCCTTAGCAATCAGCCCCAGCATTTT.

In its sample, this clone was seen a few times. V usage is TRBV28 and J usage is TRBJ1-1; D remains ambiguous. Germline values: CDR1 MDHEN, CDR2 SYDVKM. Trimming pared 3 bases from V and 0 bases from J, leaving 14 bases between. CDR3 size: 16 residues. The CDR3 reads CASSLVHSSLNTEAFF. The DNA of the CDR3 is TGTGCCAGCAGTTTGGTGCACTCCAGTTTGAACACTGAAGCTTTCTTT. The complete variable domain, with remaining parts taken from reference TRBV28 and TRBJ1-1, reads DVKVTQSSRYLVKRTGEKVFLECVQDMDHENMFWYRQDPGLGLRLIYFSYDVKMKEKGDIPEGYSVSREKKERFSLILESASTNQTSMYLCASSLVHSSLNTEAFFGQGTRLTVV.

In DNA form, the CDR3 reads TGTGCCACCAGCGCGGGACAGGGGTACGAGCAGTACTTC. It translates to CATSAGQGYEQYF. The rearrangement joins TRBV15 to TRBJ2-7; TRBD1 aligns across 10 bases. The CDR3 loop spans 13 amino acids. CDR1 is LNHNV and CDR2 is YYDKDF in the germline V gene (reference sequence). V gave up 5 bases and J gave up 4 bases; unmatched junction bases: 2.

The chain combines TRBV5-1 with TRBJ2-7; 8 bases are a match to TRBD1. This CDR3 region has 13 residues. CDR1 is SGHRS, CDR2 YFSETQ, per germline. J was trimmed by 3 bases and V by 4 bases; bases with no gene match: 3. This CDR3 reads CASSVTGGYEQYF. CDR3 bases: TGCGCCAGCAGCGTAACAGGGGGCTACGAGCAGTACTTC.

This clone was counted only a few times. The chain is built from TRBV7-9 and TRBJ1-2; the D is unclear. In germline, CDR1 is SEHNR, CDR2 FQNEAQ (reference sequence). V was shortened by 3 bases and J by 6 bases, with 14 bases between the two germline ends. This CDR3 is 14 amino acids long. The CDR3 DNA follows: TGTGCCAGCAGCTTTAGTTCAGAAGCGAATGGCTACACCTTC. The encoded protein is CASSFSSEANGYTF.

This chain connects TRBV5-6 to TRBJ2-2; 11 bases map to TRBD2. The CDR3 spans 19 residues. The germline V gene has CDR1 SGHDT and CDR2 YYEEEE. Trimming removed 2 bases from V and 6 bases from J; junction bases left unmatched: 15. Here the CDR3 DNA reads TGTGCCAGCAGCTTAATAGCGGGAGGGCCATCAGTAGGAGCCGGGGAGCTGTTTTTT. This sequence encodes CASSLIAGGPSVGAGELFF.

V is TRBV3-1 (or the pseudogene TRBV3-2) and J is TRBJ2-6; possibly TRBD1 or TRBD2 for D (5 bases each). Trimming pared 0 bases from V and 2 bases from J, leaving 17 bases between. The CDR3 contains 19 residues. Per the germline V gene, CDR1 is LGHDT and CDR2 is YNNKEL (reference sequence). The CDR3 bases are TGTGCCAGCAGCCAAGATTTACCGGGGACGACGGCTGGGGCCAACGTCCTGACTTTC. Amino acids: CASSQDLPGTTAGANVLTF.

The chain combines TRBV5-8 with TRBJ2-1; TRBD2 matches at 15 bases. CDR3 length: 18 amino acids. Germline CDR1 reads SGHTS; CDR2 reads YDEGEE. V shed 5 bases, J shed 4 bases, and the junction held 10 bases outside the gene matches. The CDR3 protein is CASSYTGTSGGIYNEQFF. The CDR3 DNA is TGTGCCAGCAGTTATACCGGGACTAGCGGGGGGATATACAATGAGCAGTTCTTC.

The chain's CDR3 is CASSQGTSVGNEQFF. DNA of the CDR3: TGTGCCAGCAGCCAAGGGACTAGCGTCGGTAATGAGCAGTTCTTC. This chain uses TRBV3-1 (or the pseudogene TRBV3-2) with TRBJ2-1, with 9 bases matching TRBD2. After removal of 1 base from V and 7 bases from J, the junction contained 5 bases not matched to a gene. CDR1 and CDR2 (germline): LGHDT, YNNKEL (reference sequence). CDR3 size: 15 residues.

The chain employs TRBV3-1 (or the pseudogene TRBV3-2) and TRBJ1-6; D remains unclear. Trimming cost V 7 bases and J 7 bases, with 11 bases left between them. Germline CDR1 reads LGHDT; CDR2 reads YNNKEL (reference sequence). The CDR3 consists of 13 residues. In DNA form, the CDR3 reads TGTGCCAGCACCCCCGGGCCCAATTCACCCCTCCACTTT. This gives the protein CASTPGPNSPLHF.

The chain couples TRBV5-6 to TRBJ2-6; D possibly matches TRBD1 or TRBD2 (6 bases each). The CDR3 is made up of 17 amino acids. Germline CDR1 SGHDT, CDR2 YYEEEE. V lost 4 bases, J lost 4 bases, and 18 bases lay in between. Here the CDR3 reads CASSRIGGLRGANVLTF. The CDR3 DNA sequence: TGTGCCAGCAGCCGTATAGGGGGGCTAAGAGGGGCCAACGTCCTGACTTTC.

The CDR3 sequence is CASSLGGPEDEQFF. The CDR3 DNA reads as TGCGCCAGCAGCTTGGGTGGGCCCGAGGATGAGCAGTTCTTC. The V and J genes are TRBV5-1 and TRBJ2-1; D unclear. Germline V gives CDR1 SGHRS, CDR2 YFSETQ. V was trimmed by 0 bases and J by 8 bases, leaving 12 bases between them. The CDR3 is 14 residues long.

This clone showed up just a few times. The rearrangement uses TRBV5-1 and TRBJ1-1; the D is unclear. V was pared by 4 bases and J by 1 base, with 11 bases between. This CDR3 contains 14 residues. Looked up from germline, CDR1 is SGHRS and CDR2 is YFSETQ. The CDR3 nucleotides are TGCGCCAGCAGCACAGACACCGAGAACACTGAAGCTTTCTTT. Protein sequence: CASSTDTENTEAFF.